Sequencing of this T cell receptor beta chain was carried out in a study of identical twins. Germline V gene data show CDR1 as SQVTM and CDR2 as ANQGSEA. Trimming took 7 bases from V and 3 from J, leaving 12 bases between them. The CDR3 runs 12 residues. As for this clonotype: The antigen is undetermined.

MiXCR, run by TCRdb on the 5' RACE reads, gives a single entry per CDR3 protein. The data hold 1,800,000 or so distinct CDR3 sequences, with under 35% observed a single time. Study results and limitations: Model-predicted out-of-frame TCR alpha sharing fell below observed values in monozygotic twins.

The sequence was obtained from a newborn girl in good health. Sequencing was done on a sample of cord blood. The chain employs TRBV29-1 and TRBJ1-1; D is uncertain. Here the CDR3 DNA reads TGCAGCGCCAACACAGAGTACACTGAAGCTTTCTTT. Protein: CSANTEYTEAFF.